This entry lists 20 T cell receptor beta chains sequenced from one sample in a study of CD8+ T cells in alopecia areata. Once RNA had been extracted, it was reverse transcribed into cDNA to act as the sequencing template. Data came from immunoSEQ multiplex PCR; TCRdb stores just in-frame clones and leaves some out. The table has 160,000 or so clones, less than 75% seen once. The sample here was CD8+ T cells sorted from blood, taken at week 0. The receptors shown here come from a human donor with alopecia areata.

The CDR3 DNA reads TGTGCCTGGAGTGTATTGACCGGGAGTGAGCAGTACTTC. It specifies CAWSVLTGSEQYF. The chain links TRBV30 to TRBJ2-5; perhaps TRBD2 as D (6 bases). Per germline, CDR1 GTSNPN and CDR2 SVGIG (reference sequence). CDR3 length: 13 residues. V shed 0 bases and J shed 11 bases, with 16 bases lying between them.

The chain links TRBV2 to TRBJ2-7, with D perhaps given as TRBD1 or TRBD2 (6 bases each). Germline V gives CDR1 SNHLY, CDR2 FYNNEI. V was cut by 6 bases and J by 6 bases, with 9 bases left in between. This CDR3 has 11 amino acids. The CDR3 spells CASSRGGEQYF. CDR3 DNA sequence: TGTGCCAGCAGCAGGGGAGGCGAGCAGTACTTC. The whole variable domain, filled in from reference TRBV2 and TRBJ2-7, reads EPEVTQTPSHQVTQMGQEVILRCVPISNHLYFYWYRQILGQKVEFLVSFYNNEISEKSEIFDDQFSVERPDGSNFTLKIRSTKLEDSAMYFCASSRGGEQYFGPGTRLTVT.

The chain uses TRBV5-1 and TRBJ2-7, with TRBD1 as a possible D gene (5 bases). The germline V gene encodes CDR1 SGHRS and CDR2 YFSETQ. The CDR3 is 13 residues long. Deletions cut 4 bases from V and 5 bases from J, with 13 bases between. The chain's CDR3 is CASSLRVGDEQYF. The CDR3 DNA reads as TGCGCCAGCAGCCTAAGGGTAGGGGACGAGCAGTACTTC.

V usage is TRBV7-9 and J usage is TRBJ2-5, with D unresolved. The CDR3 has 16 residues. Germline-derived CDR1 and CDR2 are SEHNR and FQNEAQ (reference sequence). Trimming cost V 2 bases and J 1 base, with 14 bases left between them. The CDR3 DNA sequence: TGTGCCAGCAGCTTATTTGAGACAATGAGCCAAGAGACCCAGTACTTC. Translating gives CASSLFETMSQETQYF.

The CDR3 here is CASSTEWRQGITDTQYF. The DNA for the CDR3 is TGTGCCAGCAGCACAGAATGGAGGCAGGGGATCACAGATACGCAGTATTTT. V gene TRBV9 combines with J gene TRBJ2-3, with D possibly TRBD1 on 6 matching bases. Trimming removed 4 bases at V and 2 bases at J, with 20 bases between. Germline loops: CDR1 SGDLS, CDR2 YYNGEE. The length of the CDR3 is 17 residues.

The chain combines TRBV27 with TRBJ1-2; D is unclear. V shed 6 bases and J shed 2 bases, with 7 bases lying between them. The germline V gene encodes CDR1 MNHEY and CDR2 SMNVEV (reference sequence). CDR3 size: 12 residues. The CDR3 nucleotides are TGTGCCAGCAGAACAGAGAACTATGGCTACACCTTC. It specifies CASRTENYGYTF.

The chain joins TRBV7-9 to TRBJ2-5; perhaps TRBD2 as D (5 bases). Trimming took 5 bases from V and 9 from J, leaving 22 bases between them. This CDR3 is built from 15 residues. The germline gives CDR1 SEHNR, CDR2 FQNEAQ (reference sequence). CDR3 loop: CASSHPVAGPDPQYF. CDR3 bases: TGTGCCAGCAGCCACCCCGTTGCGGGCCCGGACCCCCAGTACTTC. Complete variable domain (other parts from reference TRBV7-9 and TRBJ2-5): DTGVSQNPRHKITKRGQNVTFRCDPISEHNRLYWYRQTLGQGPEFLTYFQNEAQLEKSRLLSDRFSAERPKGSFSTLEIQRTEQGDSAMYLCASSHPVAGPDPQYFGPGTRLLVL.

This rearrangement joins TRBV15 to TRBJ1-2; TRBD1 aligns across 7 bases. Germline CDR1 LNHNV, CDR2 YYDKDF (reference sequence). V lost 3 bases and J lost 3; bases outside the gene matches: 1. This CDR3 spans 13 amino acids. The CDR3 here is CATSSDRDYGYTF. CDR3 DNA sequence: TGTGCCACCAGCAGCGACAGGGACTATGGCTACACCTTC. The entire variable domain, with the rest obtained from reference TRBV15 and TRBJ1-2, is as follows: DAMVIQNPRYQVTQFGKPVTLSCSQTLNHNVMYWYQQKSSQAPKLLFHYYDKDFNNEADTPDNFQSRRPNTSFCFLDIRSPGLGDTAMYLCATSSDRDYGYTFGSGTRLTVV.

The chain has TRBV9 and TRBJ2-7; 7 bases match TRBD1. Germline V gene data show CDR1 as SGDLS and CDR2 as YYNGEE. V shed 0 bases, J shed 0 bases, and the junction held 3 bases outside the gene matches. This CDR3 region has 15 residues. CDR3 protein: CASSVADRLSYEQYF. CDR3 nucleotide sequence: TGTGCCAGCAGCGTAGCGGACAGGCTCTCCTACGAGCAGTACTTC.

The J gene is TRBJ2-7, the V gene TRBV30, with D uncertain. CDR3 length: 13 amino acids. Trimming removed 1 base from V and 2 bases from J, with 9 bases in between. Germline lookup yields CDR1 GTSNPN and CDR2 SVGIG (reference sequence). CDR3 residues: CAWSEELTYEQYF. DNA for the CDR3: TGTGCCTGGAGTGAGGAATTGACCTACGAGCAGTACTTC.

The chain uses TRBV5-6 and TRBJ2-2; 8 bases agree with TRBD2. The germline gives CDR1 SGHDT, CDR2 YYEEEE. The CDR3 has 13 amino acids. After removal of 2 bases from V and 6 bases from J, the junction contained 0 bases not matched to a gene. DNA for the CDR3: TGTGCCAGCAGCTTCGGGGGGGCCGGGGAGCTGTTTTTT. It codes for CASSFGGAGELFF.

This chain links TRBV7-9 with TRBJ2-5; D perhaps matches TRBD1 (5 bases). The CDR3 sequence is 14 residues long. V was trimmed by 5 bases and J by 2 bases, leaving 12 bases between them. The germline V gene has CDR1 SEHNR and CDR2 FQNEAQ (reference sequence). In nucleotides, the CDR3 is TGTGCCAGCAGCCTAAGACAGTGGCAAGAGACCCAGTACTTC. Its translation is CASSLRQWQETQYF.

The V call is TRBV6-5, the J call TRBJ2-7; the D gene could be TRBD1 or TRBD2 (5 bases each). The CDR3 has 15 amino acids. Germline-derived CDR1 and CDR2 are MNHEY and SVGAGI. V was pared by 8 bases and J by 3 bases, with 20 bases between. Here the CDR3 reads CASFTGTRLDYEQYF. CDR3 sequence (DNA): TGTGCCAGCTTCACCGGGACCCGGTTGGACTACGAGCAGTACTTC.

The rearrangement links TRBV6-1 to TRBJ2-3; TRBD1 is a possible D gene (6 bases). V was cut by 0 bases and J by 2 bases, with 12 bases left in between. This CDR3 is built from 16 residues. Germline lookup yields CDR1 MNHNS and CDR2 SASEGT. CDR3 nucleotide sequence: TGTGCCAGCAGTGAAGCGCTTTGGACAGTCACAGATACGCAGTATTTT. This gives the protein CASSEALWTVTDTQYF.

This chain links TRBV7-9 with TRBJ2-3, with D unresolved. CDR1 and CDR2 from the germline V gene are SEHNR and FQNEAQ (reference sequence). The CDR3 is 14 residues long. Trimming shortened V by 6 bases and J by 2 bases, and 12 bases separated the two germline ends. CDR3 DNA sequence: TGTGCCAGCAGTCCGCCTTTAGACACAGATACGCAGTATTTT. Translated: CASSPPLDTDTQYF.

The chain is built from TRBV1 and TRBJ2-3; the D call of TRBD2 is as the table states it, not checked on the DNA. TRBV1 is recorded as a pseudogene. This CDR3 spans 17 amino acids. The CDR3 DNA sequence: TGCACCAGCAGCCAATTCGCCCGGACTAGCGGGGAGGGTACGCAGTATTTT. This encodes CTSSQFARTSGEGTQYF.

V usage is TRBV10-2 and J usage is TRBJ2-3, with a tentative D call TRBD1 (5 bases). This CDR3 is 15 amino acids long. V lost 8 bases and J 2 bases, leaving 17 bases between the germline ends. Germline assignment: CDR1 WSHSY and CDR2 SAAADI. The CDR3 region has the DNA TGCGCCAGCCGACAGTCACCGAAAGACACAGATACGCAGTATTTT. This gives the protein CASRQSPKDTDTQYF.

This clone was counted only a few times. This chain joins TRBV11-2 and TRBJ2-3; D might be TRBD2 (6 bases). Trimming removed 1 base from V and 0 bases from J, with 11 bases in between. The CDR3 loop spans 16 amino acids. CDR1 and CDR2 (germline): SGHAT, FQNNGV. The CDR3 DNA sequence: TGTGCCAGCAGCTTAGTGCTGGGGAGGAGCACAGATACGCAGTATTTT. Protein: CASSLVLGRSTDTQYF.

CDR3 DNA sequence: TGTGCCAGCAGCTTGAGTCATCAGCCCCAGCATTTT. Its protein is CASSLSHQPQHF. The V gene is TRBV5-6, the J gene TRBJ1-5; unclear D gene. The CDR3 has 12 amino acids. Germline V lookup: CDR1 SGHDT, CDR2 YYEEEE. The V gene lost 1 base and the J gene lost 5 bases, with 4 bases spanning the gap.

The chain combines TRBV2 with TRBJ1-2, with 8 bases fitting TRBD1. V dropped 4 bases and J dropped 8; count of bases not matched to a gene: 12. This CDR3 spans 15 amino acids. The V gene's germline CDR1 is SNHLY and CDR2 FYNNEI. The CDR3 nucleotides read TGTGCCAGCAGTGGGCGGCCCGACAGGGGAAAGGGCTACACCTTC. Translation: CASSGRPDRGKGYTF.